This T cell receptor beta chain was identified during a study of beta chain features in type 1 diabetes. Expressed TCRB transcripts were sequenced because the entire RNA isolate underwent reverse transcription. The assay was immunoSEQ multiplex PCR, and TCRdb's table has in-frame clones only and misses some. The sample shows approximately 260,000 clones, less than 30% of them seen only once. This clone was found a few times. As yet, its antigen is unknown. CDR1 is MNHEY and CDR2 is SMNVEV in the germline V gene (reference sequence). V lost 3 bases, J lost 2 bases, and 5 bases stayed unmatched. The CDR3 contains 15 residues. Findings and caveats of the study: Moderate but significant shortening of TCRB CDR3s was recorded in all four CD4+ subsets from Type 1 diabetes patients. When VDJ junctions were examined, type 1 diabetes patients showed fewer insertions and more deletions.

The material sequenced was naive CD4+ T cells from blood. This sequence was found in a woman in her twenties or thirties with type 1 diabetes. The chain carries TRBV27 and TRBJ2-5; 8 bases map to TRBD2. The chain's CDR3 is CASSFRRGDQETQYF. CDR3 in DNA: TGTGCCAGCAGTTTCAGGCGGGGGGATCAAGAGACCCAGTACTTC.